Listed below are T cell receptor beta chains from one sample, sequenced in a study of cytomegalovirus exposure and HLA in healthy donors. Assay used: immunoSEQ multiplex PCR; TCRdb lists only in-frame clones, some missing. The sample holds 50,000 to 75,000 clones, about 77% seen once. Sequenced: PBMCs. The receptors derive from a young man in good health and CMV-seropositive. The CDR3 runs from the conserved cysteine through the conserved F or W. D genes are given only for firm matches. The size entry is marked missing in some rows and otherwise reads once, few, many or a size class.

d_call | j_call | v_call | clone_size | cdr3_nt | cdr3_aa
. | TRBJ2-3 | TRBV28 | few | TGTGCCAGCGGCGGAATTACTAGCACAGATACGCAGTATTTT | CASGGITSTDTQYF
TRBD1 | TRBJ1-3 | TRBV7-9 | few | TGTGCCAGCAGCACAGGGGACAGGGGATTCAGTAGCTCTGGAAACACCATATATTTT | CASSTGDRGFSSSGNTIYF
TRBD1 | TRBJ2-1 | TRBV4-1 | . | TGCGCCAGCAGGCAAAGCGCCCAGGGGGTCTACAATGAGCAGTTCTTC | CASRQSAQGVYNEQFF
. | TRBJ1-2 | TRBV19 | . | TGTGCCAGTAGTATTCGAGAAGGGGTAAACTATGGCTACACCTTC | CASSIREGVNYGYTF
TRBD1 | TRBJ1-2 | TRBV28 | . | TGTGCCAGCCTCTCCGAGAGGGACAGGGTGCTGGCTAACTATGGCTACACCTTC | CASLSERDRVLANYGYTF
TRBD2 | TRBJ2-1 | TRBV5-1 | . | TGCGCCAGCAGCCCGAACCCTAGCGGAGATTGGGACAATGAGCAGTTCTTC | CASSPNPSGDWDNEQFF
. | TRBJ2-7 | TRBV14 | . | TGTGCCAGCAGCAATCTAGGGGGACAAGGCTACGAGCAGTACTTC | CASSNLGGQGYEQYF
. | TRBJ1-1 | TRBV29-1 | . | TGCAGCGCCGAGGGGGTCGCAAGGAACACTGAAGCTTTCTTT | CSAEGVARNTEAFF
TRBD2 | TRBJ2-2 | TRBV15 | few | TGTGCCACCAGAGTCGGGGGGGAGACCGGGGAGCTGTTTTTT | CATRVGGETGELFF
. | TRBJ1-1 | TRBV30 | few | TGTGTCAGAGGCAGGGTCGACACTGAAGCTTTCTTT | CVRGRVDTEAFF
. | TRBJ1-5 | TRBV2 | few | TGTGCCAGCGCCCAGGGGCGCGATCAGCCCCAGCATTTT | CASAQGRDQPQHF
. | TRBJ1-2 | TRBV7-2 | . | TGTGCCAGCAGCCTTCGGGGGGACTATGGCTACACCTTC | CASSLRGDYGYTF
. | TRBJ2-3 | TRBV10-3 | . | TGTGCCATCCATGGCGGAGATACGCAGTATTTT | CAIHGGDTQYF
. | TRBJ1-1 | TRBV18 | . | TGTGCCAGCTCACCACCGGAGGGAACTGAAGCTTTCTTT | CASSPPEGTEAFF
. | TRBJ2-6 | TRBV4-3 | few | TGCGCCAGCAGCCAAAGTTCCAGGGACTCTGGGGCCAACGTCCTGACTTTC | CASSQSSRDSGANVLTF
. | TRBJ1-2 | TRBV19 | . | TGTGCCAGTAGTCTACCGGTGAACTATGGCTACACCTTC | CASSLPVNYGYTF
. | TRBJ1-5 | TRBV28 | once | TGTGCCAGCAGCGGAGGAGGTTTGGGCAATCAGCCCCAGCATTTT | CASSGGGLGNQPQHF
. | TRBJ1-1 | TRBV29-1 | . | TGCAGCGTTGAAGCTGGCTTGAAAGCTTTCTTT | CSVEAGLKAFF
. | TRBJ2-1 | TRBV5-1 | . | TGCGCCAGCAGGTCCCGGGGACTCGAATACAATGAGCAGTTCTTC | CASRSRGLEYNEQFF
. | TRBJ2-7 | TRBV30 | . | TGTGCCTTCGGCGGAGTAACAGGACGGGCCTACGAGCAGTACTTC | CAFGGVTGRAYEQYF
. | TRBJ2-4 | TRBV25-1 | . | TGTGCCAGCAGTGAACGTTTCAGGGTTCGCCCTAAAGACATTCAGTACTTC | CASSERFRVRPKDIQYF
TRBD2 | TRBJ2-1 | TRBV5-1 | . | TGCGCCAGCAGCTTGACCCCGACGGGACTAGGATACAATGAGCAGTTCTTC | CASSLTPTGLGYNEQFF
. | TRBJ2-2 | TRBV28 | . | TGTGCCTGCTGGGGGACATCGAACACCGGGGAGCTGTTTTTT | CACWGTSNTGELFF
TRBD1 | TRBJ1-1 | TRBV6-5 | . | TGTGCCAGCAGCTCAGGGGGCGCCGAAGCTTTCTTT | CASSSGGAEAFF
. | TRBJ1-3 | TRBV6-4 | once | TGTGCCAGCAGCAGGACAGTGCCAACGAACACCATATATTTT | CASSRTVPTNTIYF